This TCR beta chain was documented in a study of tumor-infiltrating lymphocytes in localized non-small cell lung cancer (dated by TCRdb to about 2021). About the study as a whole: The cohort included patients whose samples were collected after neoadjuvant chemotherapy, as well as both smokers and never-smokers and several histologies. Each patient provided resected tumor tissue plus uninvolved lung tissue from the same patient, with the uninvolved lung tissue described as non-adjacent to the tumor. Flow cytometry, multiplex immunofluorescence, RNA-seq, exome sequencing and proteomics were applied to the same patients as TCR sequencing, which was one of several integrated assays. The overall ICON cohort comprised over 120 surgical patients with localized non-small cell lung cancer whose tumors were resected. A total of over 45 patients were included in the paired tumor versus uninvolved lung comparison of immunoSEQ T-cell fraction.

Enrollment in ICON was initiated in 2016, and the last patient was enrolled in the second half of 2018. Fresh tumor and matched uninvolved tissue for in-depth immune analyses, including TCR sequencing, were collected from a subcohort of approximately 82 patients. No cell sorting was done, and TCR sequencing was instead run on DNA isolated from bulk tissue. The T-cell fraction in tumor and uninvolved lung tissue was obtained from TCR sequencing using the immunoSEQ assay. The published analysis was carried out like this. For survival analysis, patients were divided into high (upper tertile) and low (lower two tertiles) T-cell fraction groups, which were compared by log-rank test. Paired tumor versus uninvolved lung differences in T-cell fraction were tested with a signed-rank test. As stored in TCRdb, this immuneACCESS dataset retains in-frame rearrangements with V and J assigned. A fraction of the clones does not appear; measured against another copy, unresolved V genes explain less than half of the discrepancy, and the remainder lacks a known reason. Clone size and V and J calls were adopted from that table, with D and trimming inferred from the DNA. The sample profile shows roughly 12,000 clones; 66% of them were found once. The ten biggest clones cover 7% of the sample.

A word on this clone: The specificity of this receptor is unknown. Base qualities are not provided; no much larger clone lies one nucleotide away.

On the study overall, not on this receptor specifically: The TCR-derived T-cell fraction showed no difference between the flow cytometry-defined immunotypes IM1 (good prognosis) and IM2 (poor prognosis). Assay coverage differed among patients according to how much tissue was available, so only a subset of the cohort had TCR sequencing. In line with immunofluorescence CD3 counts, TCRbeta sequencing supported higher T cell infiltration in tumors compared with uninvolved lung tissue. Tumor T-cell fraction from TCR sequencing was not associated with recurrence-free survival (p = 0.61). Because different assays used different pieces of the same tissue, technical variation could not be distinguished from intratumor heterogeneity.

The TCR sequence derives from a human donor with non-small cell lung cancer. Sequencing was performed on lung tumor tissue.

The nucleotides are TGCAGTGTCGGGGGAGATACGCAGTATTTT. Translation gives CSVGGDTQYF. The rearrangement joined TRBV20-1 to TRBJ2-3, and perhaps TRBD2 as D gene, on 6 matching bases. Reading the germline V gene (reference sequence) gives CDR1 DFQATT and CDR2 SNEGSKA. V and J lose 7 bases and 5 bases, and a span of 7 bases separates them. There are 10 amino acids in the CDR3, from cysteine to phenylalanine inclusive. This entry keeps only the CDR3 DNA: 30 bases, framed from base 1.